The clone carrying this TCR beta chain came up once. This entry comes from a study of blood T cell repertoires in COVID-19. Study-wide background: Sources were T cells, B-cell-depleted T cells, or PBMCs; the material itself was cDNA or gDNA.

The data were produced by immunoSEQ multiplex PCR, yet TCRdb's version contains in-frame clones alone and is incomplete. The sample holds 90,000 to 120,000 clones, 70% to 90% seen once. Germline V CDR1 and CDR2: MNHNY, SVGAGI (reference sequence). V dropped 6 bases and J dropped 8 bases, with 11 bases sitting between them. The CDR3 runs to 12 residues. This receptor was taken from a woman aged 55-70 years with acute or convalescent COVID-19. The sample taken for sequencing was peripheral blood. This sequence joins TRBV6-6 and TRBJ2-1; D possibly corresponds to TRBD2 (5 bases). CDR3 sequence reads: CASRRTGDEQFF. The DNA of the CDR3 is TGTGCCAGCAGACGGACCGGGGATGAGCAGTTCTTC.